This paragraph reports one T cell receptor (beta chain). Its antigen target is currently unknown. No much larger clonotype is one base removed from it; base qualities were not supplied. This sample was taken from a study of T cells in tuberculosis (dated by TCRdb to the late 2010s). Broadly, across the study: In the study, CD1B tetramers and high-throughput TCR immunosequencing were combined to characterize T cells specific for the mycobacterial lipid antigen glucose monomycolate (GMM). With over nine people per group, a South African clinical cohort compared IGRA-negative adolescents, IGRA-positive adolescents with latent tuberculosis, and adults with active tuberculosis. Active tuberculosis patient PBMC were archived before or within 7 days of starting standard anti-tuberculosis treatment. Paper-wide results and their limitations: Smaller mean NN-distances to GMM-specific TCRs were observed in active tuberculosis TCR-alpha repertoires than in IGRA-negative controls, suggesting clonal expansion of GMM-specific TCRs. Shorter CDR3-alpha lengths in active tuberculosis patients partly drove the smaller NN-distances, and the TCR-beta difference was not statistically significant. Clinical samples were selected based on which cryopreserved specimens were available, and the active tuberculosis cases were adults whereas the controls were adolescents. Using GEM motif frequencies, a classifier achieved about 65% accuracy, whereas a classifier built on the diverse GMM-specific repertoire got to under 90% accuracy (AUROC 0.8 to 0.95).

CDR1 and CDR2 are drawn from the germline V gene: KGHSH, LQKENI. Measured from the cysteine to the phenylalanine, the CDR3 is 14 residues long. Only the CDR3 DNA stays, 42 bases, in frame from base 1. Trimming leaves V shorter by 5 bases and J shorter by 9 bases, with the junction holding 4 bases beyond the gene matches. TCR libraries were generated with the immunoSEQ multiplex PCR assay, using TCR-beta and/or TCR-alpha/delta assays for each sample. The amplified TCR libraries were sequenced using the Illumina high-throughput platform. Processing in the source paper ran as follows. Clustering and dimensionality reduction were performed using pairwise TCRdist distances among GMM-specific receptors from ex vivo sorted or in vitro expanded T cells. Each clinical repertoire received a mean NN-distance score, defined as the average TCRdist to the nearest 10% of tetramer-positive reference sequences. GEM TCR motif frequency was calculated as the fraction of unique TCRs that matched known GEM sequences by V/J usage and CDR3 length. Linear discriminant analysis with leave-one-out cross-validation, implemented in scikit-learn, was used to classify active tuberculosis. This is the immuneACCESS table as TCRdb keeps it, with only in-frame sequences that have V and J called. A part of the clones is gone; compared with another copy, unresolved V genes explain less than half, and the rest is unexplained. Clonal size and the V and J genes are those of that table, whereas D and trimming came from the DNA. A total of about 40,000 clones appear in this sample, roughly 94% of them only once. Roughly 4% of the sample is in the top ten clones.

The time point label corresponds to: new active TB diagnosis, blood taken before or within 7 days of starting treatment. Active tuberculosis patients were HIV-seronegative South African adults aged 18 years or older with a new diagnosis. Confirmation of active tuberculosis was obtained by positive sputum smear microscopy and/or positive M. tuberculosis culture. Immunosequencing was performed on unsorted cryopreserved PBMC, with some 91,000 T cells per clinical donor covered on average. This clonotype originated in an adult with tuberculosis. The sequence is built from TRBV18 and TRBJ1-6; 10 bases in the junction line up with TRBD1. Sequences were derived from PBMCs, sampled at tuberculosis diagnosis. The CDR3 has the sequence CASSTTGGGSPLHF. DNA sequence: TGTGCCAGCTCAACGACAGGGGGCGGTTCACCCCTCCACTTT.